Here is one T cell receptor (beta chain) with its context. Its specificity is unknown. The sample belongs to a study of beta chain features in type 1 diabetes. Study conclusions and caveats: PCR might pick shorter templates more often, in the same way for patients and controls. Across patients, naive, central memory and Treg TCRB repertoires exhibited apparently greater similarity than was observed across healthy donors. VDJ junctions sequenced from type 1 diabetes patients showed fewer insertions and more deletions.

The entirety of the isolated RNA underwent reverse transcription, so expressed TCRB transcripts were sequenced. Generated by immunoSEQ multiplex PCR, the TCRdb table keeps only in-frame clones and is missing some. Altogether tens of thousands of clones are present, over 50% being singletons, with the ten largest covering 2.1%. V trimming: 3 bases; J trimming: 5 bases; junction bases outside the gene matches: 6. This CDR3 comprises 15 residues. The germline V gene encodes CDR1 MDHEN and CDR2 SYDVKM. Purities in excess of 98% were seen in all sorted populations. This sequence was found in a woman aged 18-29 years in good health. Sequenced material: Tregs from blood. The chain links TRBV28 to TRBJ2-1; 8 bases align to TRBD2. The CDR3: CASSFSGTRHNEQFF. The CDR3 DNA is TGTGCCAGCAGTTTCTCCGGGACTAGGCACAATGAGCAGTTCTTC.